Detailed here is one T cell receptor (beta chain). This entry belongs to a study of T cell repertoires in cytomegalovirus infection. TCRdb used MiXCR to reprocess the reads, holding one entry per CDR3 protein. The table lists about 320,000 distinct CDR3 sequences, roughly 9.5% of them singletons. Sequenced material: PBMCs. This clonotype originated in a human donor in good health (CMV status not recorded). Some clones in this sample may be carry-over from other donors' samples.

The CDR3 spells CASSVEDRGGKYTEAFF. Written as DNA, the CDR3 is TGTGCCAGCAGCGTAGAGGACAGGGGCGGAAAATACACTGAAGCTTTCTTT. This chain connects TRBV9 to TRBJ1-1; TRBD1 matches at 9 bases. Germline trimming cut 0 bases from V and 3 bases from J; bases unmatched to any gene: 9. This CDR3 spans 17 amino acids. Germline V CDR1 and CDR2: SGDLS, YYNGEE.